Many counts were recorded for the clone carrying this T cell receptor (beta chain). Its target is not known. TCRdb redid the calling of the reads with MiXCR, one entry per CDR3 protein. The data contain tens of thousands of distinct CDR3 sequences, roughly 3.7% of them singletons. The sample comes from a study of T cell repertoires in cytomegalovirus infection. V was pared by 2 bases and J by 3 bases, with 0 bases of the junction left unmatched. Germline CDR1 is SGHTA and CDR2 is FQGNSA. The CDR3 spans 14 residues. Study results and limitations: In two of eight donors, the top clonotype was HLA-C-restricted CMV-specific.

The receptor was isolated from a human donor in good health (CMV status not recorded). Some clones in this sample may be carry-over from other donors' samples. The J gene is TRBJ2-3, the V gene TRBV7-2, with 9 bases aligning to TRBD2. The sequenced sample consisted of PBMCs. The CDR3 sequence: CASSLTSGTDTQYF. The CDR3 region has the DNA TGTGCCAGCAGCTTAACTAGCGGGACAGATACGCAGTATTTT. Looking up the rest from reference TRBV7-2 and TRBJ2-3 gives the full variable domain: GAGVSQSPSNKVTEKGKDVELRCDPISGHTALYWYRQSLGQGLEFLIYFQGNSAPDKSGLPSDRFSAERTGGSVSTLTIQRTQQEDSAVYLCASSLTSGTDTQYFGPGTRLTVL.